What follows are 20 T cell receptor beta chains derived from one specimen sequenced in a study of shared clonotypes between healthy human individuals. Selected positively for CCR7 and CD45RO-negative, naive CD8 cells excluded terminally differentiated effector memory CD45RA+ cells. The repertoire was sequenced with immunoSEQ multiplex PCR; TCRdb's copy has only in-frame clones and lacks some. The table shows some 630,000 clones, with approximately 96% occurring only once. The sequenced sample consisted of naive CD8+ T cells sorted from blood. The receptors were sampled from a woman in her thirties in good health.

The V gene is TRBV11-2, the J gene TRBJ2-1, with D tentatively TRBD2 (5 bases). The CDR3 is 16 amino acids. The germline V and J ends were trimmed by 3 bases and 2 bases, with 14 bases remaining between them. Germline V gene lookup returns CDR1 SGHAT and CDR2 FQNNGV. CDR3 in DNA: TGTGCCAGCAGCTTCCCAGGAGGACGGACCTACAATGAGCAGTTCTTC. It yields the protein CASSFPGGRTYNEQFF.

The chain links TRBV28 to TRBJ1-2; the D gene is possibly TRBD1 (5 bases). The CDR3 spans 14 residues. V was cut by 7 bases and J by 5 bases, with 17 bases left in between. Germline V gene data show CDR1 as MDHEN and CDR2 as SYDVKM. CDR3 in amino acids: CASTLRGGIYGYTF. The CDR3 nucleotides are TGTGCCAGCACCTTGAGGGGCGGGATTTATGGCTACACCTTC.

DNA for the CDR3: TGTGCCAGCAGTACCCACAGCTATGAGGGCTACACCTTC. Its protein product is CASSTHSYEGYTF. The rearrangement joins TRBV2 to TRBJ1-2; D is unresolved. The ends were cut back, 5 bases at V and 8 bases at J, with 15 bases in the middle. The CDR3 has 13 amino acids. The germline gives CDR1 SNHLY, CDR2 FYNNEI.

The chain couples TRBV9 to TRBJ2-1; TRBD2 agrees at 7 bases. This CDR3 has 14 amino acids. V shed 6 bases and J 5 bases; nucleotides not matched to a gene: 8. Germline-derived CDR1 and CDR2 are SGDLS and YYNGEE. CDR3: CASTPRGRDNEQFF. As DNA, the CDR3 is TGTGCCAGCACCCCTCGGGGGAGGGACAATGAGCAGTTCTTC.

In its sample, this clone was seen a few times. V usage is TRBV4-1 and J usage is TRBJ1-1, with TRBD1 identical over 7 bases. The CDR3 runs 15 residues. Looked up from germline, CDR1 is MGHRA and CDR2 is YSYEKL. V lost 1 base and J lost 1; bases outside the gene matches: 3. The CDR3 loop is CASSQVGQRNTEAFF. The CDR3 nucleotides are TGCGCCAGCAGCCAAGTGGGACAGAGGAACACTGAAGCTTTCTTT.

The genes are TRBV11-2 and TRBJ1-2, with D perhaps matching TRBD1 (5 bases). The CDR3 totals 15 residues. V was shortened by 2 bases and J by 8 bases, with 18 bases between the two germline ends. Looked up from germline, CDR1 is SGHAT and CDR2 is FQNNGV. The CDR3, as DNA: TGTGCCAGCAGCTTAAGTTCACTCCCGGGGGAGGGCTACACCTTC. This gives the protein CASSLSSLPGEGYTF.

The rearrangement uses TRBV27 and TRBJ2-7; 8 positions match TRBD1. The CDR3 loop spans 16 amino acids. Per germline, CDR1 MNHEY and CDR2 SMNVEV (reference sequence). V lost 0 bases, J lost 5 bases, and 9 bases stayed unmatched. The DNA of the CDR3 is TGTGCCAGCAGTTTATCTATCGGACAGGGATTCAACGAGCAGTACTTC. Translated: CASSLSIGQGFNEQYF.

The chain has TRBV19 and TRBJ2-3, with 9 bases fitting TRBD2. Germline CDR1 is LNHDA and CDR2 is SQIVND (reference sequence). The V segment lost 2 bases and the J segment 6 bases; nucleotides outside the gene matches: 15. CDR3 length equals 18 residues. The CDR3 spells CASSITPWGAGGGDTQYF. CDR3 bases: TGTGCCAGTAGTATAACCCCGTGGGGAGCGGGAGGTGGGGATACGCAGTATTTT.

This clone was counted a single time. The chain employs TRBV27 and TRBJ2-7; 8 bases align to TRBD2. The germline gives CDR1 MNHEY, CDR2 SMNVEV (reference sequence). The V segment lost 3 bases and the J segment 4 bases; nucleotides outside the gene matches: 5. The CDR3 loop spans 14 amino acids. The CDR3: CASSLRREVYEQYF. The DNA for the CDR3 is TGTGCCAGCAGTTTGAGGCGGGAGGTGTACGAGCAGTACTTC.

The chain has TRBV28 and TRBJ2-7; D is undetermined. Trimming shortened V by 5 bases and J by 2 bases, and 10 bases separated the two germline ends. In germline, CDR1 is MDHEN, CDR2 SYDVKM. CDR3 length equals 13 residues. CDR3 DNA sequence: TGTGCCAGCAGTCTGCCGGACCCCTACGAGCAGTACTTC. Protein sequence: CASSLPDPYEQYF.

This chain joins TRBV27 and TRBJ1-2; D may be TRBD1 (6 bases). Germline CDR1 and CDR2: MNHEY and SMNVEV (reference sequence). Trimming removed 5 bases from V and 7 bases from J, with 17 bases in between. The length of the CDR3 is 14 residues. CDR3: CASSPKWTASGYTF. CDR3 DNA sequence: TGTGCCAGCAGTCCGAAATGGACAGCTAGTGGCTACACCTTC.

CDR3 residues: CASSPFVGGNEQFF. CDR3 DNA sequence: TGTGCCAGCAGTCCCTTTGTAGGGGGCAATGAGCAGTTCTTC. V and J are TRBV27 and TRBJ2-1; possible D gene TRBD1, 6 bases. Germline CDR1 MNHEY, CDR2 SMNVEV (reference sequence). The V and J ends lost 5 bases and 6 bases respectively, with 14 bases between them. This CDR3 contains 14 residues.

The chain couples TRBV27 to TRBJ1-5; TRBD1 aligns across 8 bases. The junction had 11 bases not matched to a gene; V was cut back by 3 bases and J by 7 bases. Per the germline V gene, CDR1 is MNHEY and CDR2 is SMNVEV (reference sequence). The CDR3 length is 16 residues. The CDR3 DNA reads TGTGCCAGCAGTTTTAGAGGACAGGGTTATGGACAGCCCCAGCATTTT. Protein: CASSFRGQGYGQPQHF.

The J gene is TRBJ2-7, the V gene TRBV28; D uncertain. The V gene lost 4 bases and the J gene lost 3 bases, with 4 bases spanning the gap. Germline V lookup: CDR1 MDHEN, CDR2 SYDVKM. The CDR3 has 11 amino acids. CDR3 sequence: CASSYHYEQYF. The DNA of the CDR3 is TGTGCCAGCAGTTACCACTACGAGCAGTACTTC.

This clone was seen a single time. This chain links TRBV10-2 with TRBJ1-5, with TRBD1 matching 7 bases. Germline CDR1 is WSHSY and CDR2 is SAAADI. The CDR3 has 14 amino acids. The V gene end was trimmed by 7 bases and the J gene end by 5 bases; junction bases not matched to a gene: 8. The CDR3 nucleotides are TGCGCCAGCACTAACTGGACAGGTTATCAGCCCCAGCATTTT. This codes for CASTNWTGYQPQHF.

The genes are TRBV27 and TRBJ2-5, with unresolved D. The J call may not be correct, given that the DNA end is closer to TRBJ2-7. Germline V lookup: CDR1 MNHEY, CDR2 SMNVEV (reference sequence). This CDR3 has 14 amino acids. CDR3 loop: CASSYRSRTYEQYF. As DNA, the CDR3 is TGTGCCAGCAGTTACCGCTCGCGGACCTACGAGCAGTACTTC.

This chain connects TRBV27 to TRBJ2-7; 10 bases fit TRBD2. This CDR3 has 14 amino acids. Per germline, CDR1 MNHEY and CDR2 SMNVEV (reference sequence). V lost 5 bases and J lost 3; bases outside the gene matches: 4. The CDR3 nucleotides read TGTGCCAGCAGTCCCTGGACTAGCGGCTACGAGCAGTACTTC. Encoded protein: CASSPWTSGYEQYF.

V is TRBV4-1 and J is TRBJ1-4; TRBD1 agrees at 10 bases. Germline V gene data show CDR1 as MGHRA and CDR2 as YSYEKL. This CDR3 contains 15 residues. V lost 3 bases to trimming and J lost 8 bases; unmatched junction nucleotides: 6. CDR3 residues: CASSHSGTGEEKLFF. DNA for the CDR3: TGCGCCAGCAGCCATTCCGGGACAGGGGAAGAAAAACTGTTTTTT.

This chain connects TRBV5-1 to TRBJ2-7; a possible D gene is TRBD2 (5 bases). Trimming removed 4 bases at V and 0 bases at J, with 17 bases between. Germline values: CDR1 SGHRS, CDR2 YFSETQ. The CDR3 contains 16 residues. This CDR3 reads CASSLFDGGYSYEQYF. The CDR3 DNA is TGCGCCAGCAGCCTTTTTGATGGCGGGTACTCCTACGAGCAGTACTTC.

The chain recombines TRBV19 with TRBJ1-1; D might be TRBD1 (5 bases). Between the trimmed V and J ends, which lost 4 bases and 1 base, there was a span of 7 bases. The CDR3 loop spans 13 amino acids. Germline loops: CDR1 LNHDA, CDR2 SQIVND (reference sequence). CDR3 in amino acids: CASSTGQNTEAFF. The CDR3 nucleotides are TGTGCCAGTAGTACCGGACAGAACACTGAAGCTTTCTTT.